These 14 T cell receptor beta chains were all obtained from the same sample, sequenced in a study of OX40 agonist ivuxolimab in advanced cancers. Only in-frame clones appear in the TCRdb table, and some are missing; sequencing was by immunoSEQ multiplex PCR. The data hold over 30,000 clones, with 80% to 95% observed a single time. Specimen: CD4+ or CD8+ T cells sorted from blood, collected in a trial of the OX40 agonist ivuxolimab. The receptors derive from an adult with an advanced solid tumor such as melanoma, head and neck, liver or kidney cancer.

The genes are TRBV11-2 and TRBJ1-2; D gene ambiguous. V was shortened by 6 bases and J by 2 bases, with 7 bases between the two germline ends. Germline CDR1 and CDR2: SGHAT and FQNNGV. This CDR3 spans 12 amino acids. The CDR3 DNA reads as TGTGCCAGCAGTTCTGGCAACTATGGCTACACCTTC. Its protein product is CASSSGNYGYTF.

The CDR3 DNA reads TGTGCCAGCGCAATCGGACTAGCGGGGGGCGCTGAGCAGTTCTTC. Amino acids: CASAIGLAGGAEQFF. This chain links TRBV6-1 with TRBJ2-1; 14 bases align to TRBD2. The CDR3 spans 15 residues. Per germline, CDR1 MNHNS and CDR2 SASEGT. J gave up 9 bases and V 8 bases, and 9 bases lay outside the gene matches.

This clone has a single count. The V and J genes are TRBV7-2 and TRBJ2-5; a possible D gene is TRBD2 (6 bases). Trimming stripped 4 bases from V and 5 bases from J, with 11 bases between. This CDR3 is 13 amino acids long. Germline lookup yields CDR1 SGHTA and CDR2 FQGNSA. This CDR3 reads CASSSDYWETQYF. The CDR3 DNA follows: TGTGCCAGCAGCTCGGACTACTGGGAGACCCAGTACTTC.

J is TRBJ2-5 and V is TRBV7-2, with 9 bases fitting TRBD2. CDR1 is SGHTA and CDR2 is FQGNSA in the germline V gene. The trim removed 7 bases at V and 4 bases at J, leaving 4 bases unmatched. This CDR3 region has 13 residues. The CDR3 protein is CASKGAGGETQYF. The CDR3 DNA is TGTGCCAGCAAGGGAGCGGGGGGAGAGACCCAGTACTTC.

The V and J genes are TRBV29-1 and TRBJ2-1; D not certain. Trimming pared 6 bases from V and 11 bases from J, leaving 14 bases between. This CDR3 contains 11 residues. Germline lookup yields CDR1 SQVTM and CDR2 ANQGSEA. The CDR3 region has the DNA TGCAGCGTGGCGACACCCCTCCAGCAGTTCTTC. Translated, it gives CSVATPLQQFF.

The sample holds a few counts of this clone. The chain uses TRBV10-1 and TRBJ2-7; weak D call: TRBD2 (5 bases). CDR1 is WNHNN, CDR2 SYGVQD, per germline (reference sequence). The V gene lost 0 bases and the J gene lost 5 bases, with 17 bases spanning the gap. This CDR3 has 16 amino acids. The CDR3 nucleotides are TGCGCCAGCAGTGAGTCGAAAGTAGCGCTCACAGACGAGCAGTACTTC. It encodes CASSESKVALTDEQYF.

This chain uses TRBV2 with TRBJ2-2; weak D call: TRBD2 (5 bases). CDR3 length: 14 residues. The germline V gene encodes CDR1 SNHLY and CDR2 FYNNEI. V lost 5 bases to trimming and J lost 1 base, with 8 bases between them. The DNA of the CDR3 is TGTGCCAGCAGTCGCGCGGGGAACACCGGGGAGCTGTTTTTT. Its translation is CASSRAGNTGELFF.

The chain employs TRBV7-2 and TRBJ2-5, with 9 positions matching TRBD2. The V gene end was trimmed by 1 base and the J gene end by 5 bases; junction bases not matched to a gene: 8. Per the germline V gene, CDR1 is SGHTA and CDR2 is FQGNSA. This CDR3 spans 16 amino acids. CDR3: CASSLGGGARGETQYF. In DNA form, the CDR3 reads TGTGCCAGCAGCTTAGGCGGGGGGGCGAGAGGCGAGACCCAGTACTTC. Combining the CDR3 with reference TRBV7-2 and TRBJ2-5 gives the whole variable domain GAGVSQSPSNKVTEKGKDVELRCDPISGHTALYWYRQSLGQGLEFLIYFQGNSAPDKSGLPSDRFSAERTGGSVSTLTIQRTQQEDSAVYLCASSLGGGARGETQYFGPGTRLLVL.

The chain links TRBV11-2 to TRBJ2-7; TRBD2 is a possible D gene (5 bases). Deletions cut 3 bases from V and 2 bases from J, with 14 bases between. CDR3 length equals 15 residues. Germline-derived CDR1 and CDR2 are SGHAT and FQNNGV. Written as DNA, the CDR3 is TGTGCCAGCAGCTTCGCCCTAGCCAGCCCCTACGAGCAGTACTTC. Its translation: CASSFALASPYEQYF.

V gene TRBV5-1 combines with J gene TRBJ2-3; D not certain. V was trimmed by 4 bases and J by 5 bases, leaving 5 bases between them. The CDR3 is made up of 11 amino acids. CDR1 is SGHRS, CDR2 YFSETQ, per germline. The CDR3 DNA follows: TGCGCCAGCAGCACTCTAGATACGCAGTATTTT. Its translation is CASSTLDTQYF.

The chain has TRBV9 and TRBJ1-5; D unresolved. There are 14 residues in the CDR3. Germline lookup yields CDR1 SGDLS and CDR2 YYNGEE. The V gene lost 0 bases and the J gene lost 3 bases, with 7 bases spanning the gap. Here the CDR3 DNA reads TGTGCCAGCAGCGTAGGCACAGACAATCAGCCCCAGCATTTT. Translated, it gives CASSVGTDNQPQHF.

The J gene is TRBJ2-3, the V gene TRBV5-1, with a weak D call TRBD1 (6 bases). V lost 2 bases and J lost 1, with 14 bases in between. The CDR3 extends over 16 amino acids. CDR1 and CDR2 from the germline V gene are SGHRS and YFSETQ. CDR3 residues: CASSFQGPEGTDTQYF. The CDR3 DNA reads TGCGCCAGCAGCTTCCAGGGGCCCGAGGGCACAGATACGCAGTATTTT.

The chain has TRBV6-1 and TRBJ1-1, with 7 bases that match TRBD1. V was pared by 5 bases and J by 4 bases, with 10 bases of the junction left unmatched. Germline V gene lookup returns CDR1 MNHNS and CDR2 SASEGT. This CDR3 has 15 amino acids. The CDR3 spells CASSLEKGGGTEAFF. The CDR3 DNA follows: TGTGCCAGCAGTTTGGAGAAAGGGGGCGGCACTGAAGCTTTCTTT.

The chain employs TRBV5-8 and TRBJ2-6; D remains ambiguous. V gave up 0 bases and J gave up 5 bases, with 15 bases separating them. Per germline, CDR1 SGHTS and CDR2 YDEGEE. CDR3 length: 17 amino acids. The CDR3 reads CASSLELPGPWANVLTF. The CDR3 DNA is TGTGCCAGCAGCTTGGAACTCCCTGGGCCCTGGGCCAACGTCCTGACTTTC.